The 16 T cell receptor beta chains below were found in one sample sequenced in a study of cytomegalovirus exposure and HLA in healthy donors. PCR primers comprised 60 Vbeta and 13 Jbeta primers. Assay used: immunoSEQ multiplex PCR; TCRdb lists only in-frame clones, some missing. The data contain tens of thousands of clones, about 75% of them singletons. The sample taken for sequencing was PBMCs. The source of these receptors is a woman aged 25 to 39 in good health and CMV-seropositive.

J is TRBJ2-3 and V is TRBV30; 8 bases map to TRBD2. V shed 1 base, J shed 3 bases, and the junction held 6 bases outside the gene matches. The CDR3 extends over 15 amino acids. Germline V CDR1 and CDR2: GTSNPN, SVGIG (reference sequence). The chain's CDR3 is CAWSGRRLATDTQYF. As DNA, the CDR3 is TGTGCCTGGAGTGGGCGCCGACTAGCGACAGATACGCAGTATTTT. The whole variable domain, remainder taken from reference TRBV30 and TRBJ2-3, is SQTIHQWPATLVQPVGSPLSLECTVEGTSNPNLYWYRQAAGRGLQLLFYSVGIGQISSEVPQNLSASRPQDRQFILSSKKLLLSDSGFYLCAWSGRRLATDTQYFGPGTRLTVL.

The chain links TRBV30 to TRBJ1-2; D is uncertain. The CDR3 sequence is 12 residues long. Looked up from germline, CDR1 is GTSNPN and CDR2 is SVGIG (reference sequence). The ends were cut back, 3 bases at V and 2 bases at J, with 7 bases in the middle. The CDR3 DNA reads as TGTGCCTGGAGAGAGGGAAACTATGGCTACACCTTC. Its protein is CAWREGNYGYTF. Drawing the rest from reference TRBV30 and TRBJ1-2, the complete variable domain is SQTIHQWPATLVQPVGSPLSLECTVEGTSNPNLYWYRQAAGRGLQLLFYSVGIGQISSEVPQNLSASRPQDRQFILSSKKLLLSDSGFYLCAWREGNYGYTFGSGTRLTVV.

This chain joins TRBV7-2 and TRBJ1-1, with 7 bases fitting TRBD1. Germline trimming cut 5 bases from V and 8 bases from J; bases unmatched to any gene: 5. CDR3 length: 12 residues. Germline V lookup: CDR1 SGHTA, CDR2 FQGNSA. In DNA form, the CDR3 reads TGTGCCAGCAGCCACGACAGGGCCGAAGCTTTCTTT. It is translated as CASSHDRAEAFF.

The V gene is TRBV14, the J gene TRBJ2-6, with 12 bases matching TRBD1. Germline lookup yields CDR1 SGHDN and CDR2 FVKESK. This CDR3 contains 18 residues. With V trimmed by 6 bases and J by 0 bases, 6 bases remained unmatched. As DNA, the CDR3 is TGTGCCAGCAGTTCCGGGACAGGGGGCCTCTCTGGGGCCAACGTCCTGACTTTC. This gives the protein CASSSGTGGLSGANVLTF.

This clone was counted once. This sequence joins TRBV4-1 and TRBJ1-5; 11 bases line up with TRBD1. The CDR3 covers 14 residues. The V and J ends lost 3 bases and 8 bases, in that order; junction bases with no gene match: 3. CDR1 and CDR2 from the germline V gene are MGHRA and YSYEKL. This CDR3 reads CASSQDRGREPQHF. In nucleotides, the CDR3 is TGCGCCAGCAGCCAGGACAGGGGGCGTGAGCCCCAGCATTTT.

This chain connects TRBV7-2 to TRBJ2-7, with TRBD2 matching over 9 bases. With 1 base clipped from V and 3 bases from J, the junction kept 4 bases outside the gene matches. Looked up from germline, CDR1 is SGHTA and CDR2 is FQGNSA. The CDR3 extends over 15 amino acids. Written as DNA, the CDR3 is TGTGCCAGCAGCTTAGGTGATAGCGGGAGCTACGAGCAGTACTTC. It is translated as CASSLGDSGSYEQYF.

This clone was found once. This chain joins TRBV7-9 and TRBJ2-7; D may be TRBD2 (6 bases). Germline lookup yields CDR1 SEHNR and CDR2 FQNEAQ (reference sequence). V gave up 5 bases and J gave up 6 bases, with 17 bases separating them. The CDR3 totals 14 residues. The CDR3 loop is CASSTLSSVAEQYF. The CDR3, as DNA: TGTGCCAGCAGCACCCTTTCTAGCGTCGCCGAGCAGTACTTC. Combining the CDR3 with reference TRBV7-9 and TRBJ2-7 gives the whole variable domain DTGVSQNPRHKITKRGQNVTFRCDPISEHNRLYWYRQTLGQGPEFLTYFQNEAQLEKSRLLSDRFSAERPKGSFSTLEIQRTEQGDSAMYLCASSTLSSVAEQYFGPGTRLTVT.

The chain carries TRBV6-5 and TRBJ1-1, with D maybe TRBD1 (6 bases). V lost 6 bases, J lost 0 bases, and 11 bases lay in between. CDR3 size: 14 residues. Per germline, CDR1 MNHEY and CDR2 SVGAGI. The CDR3 nucleotides read TGTGCCAGCAGAAACAGGGTCATGAACACTGAAGCTTTCTTT. Its protein is CASRNRVMNTEAFF.

The rearrangement uses TRBV30 and TRBJ2-7; D is perhaps TRBD1 (6 bases). Germline CDR1 and CDR2: GTSNPN and SVGIG (reference sequence). This CDR3 spans 14 amino acids. Trimming pared 0 bases from V and 7 bases from J, leaving 16 bases between. In nucleotides, the CDR3 is TGTGCCTGGAGTGTACAGCTGGGGGCGATAGAGCAGTACTTC. Protein sequence: CAWSVQLGAIEQYF. Based on the CDR3 plus reference TRBV30 and TRBJ2-7, the full variable domain is SQTIHQWPATLVQPVGSPLSLECTVEGTSNPNLYWYRQAAGRGLQLLFYSVGIGQISSEVPQNLSASRPQDRQFILSSKKLLLSDSGFYLCAWSVQLGAIEQYFGPGTRLTVT.

This clone was detected a few times. This chain connects TRBV2 to TRBJ1-1; 8 positions match TRBD1. In germline, CDR1 is SNHLY, CDR2 FYNNEI. The V segment lost 8 bases and the J segment 0 bases; nucleotides outside the gene matches: 14. This CDR3 contains 17 residues. In DNA, the CDR3 is TGTGCCAGCGTCTTCATGACAGGGGACACTGTGAACACTGAAGCTTTCTTT. It translates to CASVFMTGDTVNTEAFF.

Turning to this clone: No DNA is shown, since the ends of the CDR3 on it are uncertain; the CDR3 is the one TCRdb lists. The chain recombines TRBV5-6 with TRBJ1-2. Germline V gene sequence: CDR1 SGHDT, CDR2 YYEEEE. Both ends counted, the CDR3 spans 14 residues. The CDR3 spells CASSLTFGDYGYTF.

This clone was counted only a few times. The rearrangement joins TRBV5-1 to TRBJ1-4; a weak D match, TRBD1 (6 bases). The length of the CDR3 is 15 residues. Germline values: CDR1 SGHRS, CDR2 YFSETQ. V lost 4 bases to trimming and J lost 0 bases, with 10 bases between them. CDR3 coding DNA: TGCGCCAGCAGCCGGACAGTAGCAACTAATGAAAAACTGTTTTTT. It translates to CASSRTVATNEKLFF.

The gene calls are TRBV7-2 and TRBJ2-5; D remains unclear. Germline values: CDR1 SGHTA, CDR2 FQGNSA. This CDR3 has 12 residues. V was clipped by 1 base and J by 5 bases, with 5 bases between them. The CDR3 region is CASSLEPETQYF. The DNA of the CDR3 is TGTGCCAGCAGCTTAGAGCCGGAGACCCAGTACTTC.

This clone was recorded only once. V and J are TRBV15 and TRBJ2-5; 8 nucleotides align to TRBD1. CDR3 length: 15 amino acids. V was pared by 2 bases and J by 5 bases, with 7 bases of the junction left unmatched. Looked up from germline, CDR1 is LNHNV and CDR2 is YYDKDF (reference sequence). CDR3 nucleotides: TGTGCCACCAGCAGACCCACAGGGGGTAGGGAGACCCAGTACTTC. This codes for CATSRPTGGRETQYF.

The sample holds a few counts of this clone. V is TRBV5-6 and J is TRBJ1-4; 8 bases fit TRBD1. Trimming removed 0 bases from V and 5 bases from J; junction bases left unmatched: 6. CDR1 is SGHDT, CDR2 YYEEEE, per germline. The CDR3 is 16 residues long. CDR3 coding DNA: TGTGCCAGCAGCTTGGATGGACAGGGAGAAAATGAAAAACTGTTTTTT. This encodes CASSLDGQGENEKLFF.

This clone occurred once. The chain employs TRBV9 and TRBJ2-1, with 11 bases aligning to TRBD2. This CDR3 is 15 amino acids long. V was pared by 3 bases and J by 3 bases, with 2 bases of the junction left unmatched. Germline V gives CDR1 SGDLS, CDR2 YYNGEE. The CDR3 loop reads CASSGTSGFYNEQFF. CDR3 sequence (DNA): TGTGCCAGCAGCGGGACTAGCGGGTTCTACAATGAGCAGTTCTTC.